The 28 T cell receptor beta chains below all came from one sample that was sequenced in a study of T cell repertoires in cytomegalovirus infection. For these TCRs, the target antigens are not known. TCRdb re-called the reads through MiXCR, storing one row per CDR3 protein. Seen here are some 200,000 distinct CDR3 sequences, roughly 34% observed once, and the top ten hold 55% to 60%. The input for sequencing was CD8+ T cells from cultured PBMCs, taken from culture after CMV antigen stimulation. The source of these receptors is a human donor in good health (CMV status not recorded). Some clones in this sample may be carry-over from other donors' samples.

The genes are TRBV11-2 and TRBJ1-4; D not certain. CDR1 and CDR2 from the germline V gene are SGHAT and FQNNGV. Trimming stripped 7 bases from V and 15 bases from J, with 27 bases between. The CDR3 extends over 15 amino acids. The CDR3 DNA reads as TGTGCCAGCAACCCCGGTGTGACACCCAAAGGTAGATTGTTTTTT. Translation: CASNPGVTPKGRLFF.

V is TRBV6-5 and J is TRBJ2-7; D is possibly TRBD2 (6 bases). The V gene's germline CDR1 is MNHEY and CDR2 SVGAGI. The CDR3 covers 15 residues. V lost 5 bases and J lost 5, with 19 bases in between. The CDR3 spells CASSPWTKRVHEQYF. Written as DNA, the CDR3 is TGTGCCAGCAGTCCATGGACTAAAAGGGTCCACGAGCAGTACTTC.

The chain recombines TRBV7-9 with TRBJ2-7; 7 bases align to TRBD1. The germline V gene encodes CDR1 SEHNR and CDR2 FQNEAQ (reference sequence). V was pared by 5 bases and J by 0 bases, with 7 bases of the junction left unmatched. The CDR3 sequence is 15 residues long. CDR3: CASSRGTVSSYEQYF. CDR3 coding DNA: TGTGCCAGCAGCCGAGGGACAGTAAGCTCCTACGAGCAGTACTTC.

This chain connects TRBV6-5 to TRBJ1-6, with a weak D call TRBD1 (6 bases). V shed 4 bases and J shed 7 bases, with 17 bases lying between them. The germline gives CDR1 MNHEY, CDR2 SVGAGI. The CDR3 runs to 16 residues. The CDR3: CASSFAGGQKNSPLHF. The DNA for the CDR3 is TGTGCCAGCAGTTTCGCGGGAGGACAGAAAAATTCACCCCTCCACTTT.

In this sample, this clonotype turned up a few times. This chain connects TRBV27 to TRBJ1-2, with D unclear. Per the germline V gene, CDR1 is MNHEY and CDR2 is SMNVEV (reference sequence). The ends were cut back, 3 bases at V and 2 bases at J, with 10 bases in the middle. The CDR3 contains 14 residues. CDR3 protein: CASSFGASNYGYTF. CDR3 DNA sequence: TGTGCCAGCAGTTTTGGAGCAAGCAACTATGGCTACACCTTC.

The rearrangement joins TRBV7-2 to TRBJ2-2, with TRBD1 as a possible D gene (6 bases). Germline CDR1 SGHTA, CDR2 FQGNSA. The CDR3 is 13 residues long. CDR3 bases: TGTGCAACGCAGGGGTCGGGCACCGGGGAGCTGTTTTTT. Translation: CATQGSGTGELFF.

The chain has TRBV28 and TRBJ2-7; TRBD2 aligns across 10 bases. There are 13 residues in the CDR3. Per the germline V gene, CDR1 is MDHEN and CDR2 is SYDVKM. J gave up 4 bases and V 6 bases, and 3 bases lay outside the gene matches. CDR3 sequence (DNA): TGTGCCAGCAGACCTAGCGGGAGTTACGAGCAGTACTTC. This codes for CASRPSGSYEQYF.

This clonotype was counted a few times. The CDR3 loop reads CASSQDPLGAETQYF. CDR3 in DNA: TGTGCCAGCAGCCAAGACCCACTAGGAGCAGAGACCCAGTACTTC. The genes are TRBV14 and TRBJ2-5; a weak D match, TRBD2 (5 bases). Between the trimmed V and J ends, which lost 0 bases and 4 bases, there was a span of 12 bases. Per germline, CDR1 SGHDN and CDR2 FVKESK. The CDR3 loop spans 15 amino acids. Supplemented by reference TRBV14 and TRBJ2-5, the full variable domain reads EAGVTQFPSHSVIEKGQTVTLRCDPISGHDNLYWYRRVMGKEIKFLLHFVKESKQDESGMPNNRFLAERTGGTYSTLKVQPAELEDSGVYFCASSQDPLGAETQYFGPGTRLLVL.

This clonotype has a handful of counts. V gene TRBV7-3 combines with J gene TRBJ2-7; 11 positions match TRBD1. The CDR3 loop spans 15 amino acids. From germline, CDR1 is SGHTA and CDR2 FQGTGA. Trimming cost V 3 bases and J 4 bases; bases outside gene matches: 5. CDR3 region: CASSLGQGVSYEQYF. CDR3 nucleotides: TGTGCCAGCAGCTTGGGACAGGGGGTCTCATACGAGCAGTACTTC.

The chain couples TRBV13 to TRBJ2-2; D not resolved. Germline CDR1 reads PRHDT; CDR2 reads FYEKMQ (reference sequence). This CDR3 has 13 residues. With 5 bases removed from V and 9 bases from J, the gap between germline ends came to 13 bases. The CDR3 DNA reads TGTGCCAGCAGCGCGGACCGGAGCCGGGAGCTGTTTTTT. Amino acid sequence: CASSADRSRELFF.

V gene TRBV9 combines with J gene TRBJ2-1; 7 positions match TRBD2. The germline gives CDR1 SGDLS, CDR2 YYNGEE. The CDR3 spans 16 residues. The V and J ends lost 3 bases and 0 bases, in that order; junction bases with no gene match: 6. The CDR3 protein is CASSASGGSSYNEQFF. In DNA, the CDR3 is TGTGCCAGCAGCGCGTCGGGCGGGAGCTCCTACAATGAGCAGTTCTTC.

This clonotype has only a few counts. The chain joins TRBV2 to TRBJ2-5; D might be TRBD1 or TRBD2, each matching 6 bases. In germline, CDR1 is SNHLY, CDR2 FYNNEI. The CDR3 consists of 13 residues. V dropped 6 bases and J dropped 1 base, with 9 bases sitting between them. The CDR3 nucleotides read TGTGCCAGCAGAGGGGGACTCCAAGAGACCCAGTACTTC. It codes for CASRGGLQETQYF.

This chain connects TRBV6-6 to TRBJ1-2; 7 bases align to TRBD1. Germline CDR1 is MNHNY and CDR2 is SVGAGI (reference sequence). This CDR3 comprises 14 residues. V lost 4 bases to trimming and J lost 8 bases; unmatched junction nucleotides: 10. The CDR3 loop is CASSFLRQGLGYTF. CDR3 nucleotide sequence: TGTGCCAGCAGTTTTCTCAGACAGGGTTTAGGCTACACCTTC.

This clonotype was picked up a small number of times. This chain joins TRBV7-3 and TRBJ2-3; 8 nucleotides agree with TRBD2. The CDR3 has 15 amino acids. Trimming took 2 bases from V and 4 from J; bases not matched to a gene: 5. The germline V gene encodes CDR1 SGHTA and CDR2 FQGTGA. The CDR3 sequence is CASSLGGTSSDTQYF. CDR3 nucleotides: TGTGCCAGCAGCTTAGGAGGGACTAGTTCAGATACGCAGTATTTT.

The chain has TRBV2 and TRBJ2-6, with TRBD1 identical over 11 bases. Germline CDR1 is SNHLY and CDR2 is FYNNEI. V shed 8 bases, J shed 0 bases, and the junction held 6 bases outside the gene matches. This CDR3 is built from 17 residues. The CDR3 here is CASRYGTGGSGANVLTF. CDR3 nucleotide sequence: TGTGCCAGCCGTTACGGGACAGGGGGCTCTGGGGCCAACGTCCTGACTTTC.

Only a few counts were recorded for this clonotype. This chain uses TRBV27 with TRBJ2-1, with D maybe TRBD1 (5 bases). The ends were cut back, 5 bases at V and 6 bases at J, with 14 bases in the middle. CDR3 length: 14 amino acids. The germline gives CDR1 MNHEY, CDR2 SMNVEV (reference sequence). The CDR3 loop is CASSLSTVLNEQFF. For the CDR3, the DNA is TGTGCCAGCAGTCTCTCGACAGTCCTCAATGAGCAGTTCTTC.

The rearrangement joins TRBV9 to TRBJ2-7, with D possibly matching TRBD1 (6 bases). This CDR3 is built from 15 residues. Germline V lookup: CDR1 SGDLS, CDR2 YYNGEE. V lost 0 bases, J lost 5 bases, and 15 bases lay in between. CDR3 sequence (DNA): TGTGCCAGCAGCGTAGCGAGGACAGACCTTCACGAGCAGTACTTC. It is translated as CASSVARTDLHEQYF.

The rearrangement joins TRBV7-8 to TRBJ2-7, with 8 bases fitting TRBD2. This CDR3 is 16 amino acids long. In germline, CDR1 is SGHVS, CDR2 FQNEAQ. J was trimmed by 5 bases and V by 8 bases; bases with no gene match: 17. CDR3 in DNA: TGTGCCAGCGGCTACCTTGGCGCCGGGGGGGTCGACGAGCAGTACTTC. It codes for CASGYLGAGGVDEQYF.

The chain is built from TRBV5-1 and TRBJ1-2; perhaps TRBD1 as D (5 bases). With 0 bases removed from V and 4 bases from J, the gap between germline ends came to 10 bases. The CDR3 has 14 residues. Germline V gene sequence: CDR1 SGHRS, CDR2 YFSETQ. CDR3 DNA: TGCGCCAGCAGCTTGGATACAGGTGCCTATGGCTACACCTTC. Its protein product is CASSLDTGAYGYTF.

This rearrangement joins TRBV27 to TRBJ1-1; the D is unclear. The CDR3 spans 13 residues. V lost 2 bases to trimming and J lost 7 bases, with 11 bases between them. Germline CDR1 reads MNHEY; CDR2 reads SMNVEV (reference sequence). CDR3 in amino acids: CASSLRGALEAFF. Here the CDR3 DNA reads TGTGCCAGCAGTTTACGGGGTGCGCTTGAAGCTTTCTTT.

The CDR3 sequence is CASSQALPDSYQPQHF. CDR3 nucleotide sequence: TGCGCCAGCAGCCAAGCCCTACCGGACAGTTATCAGCCCCAGCATTTT. The rearrangement uses TRBV4-1 and TRBJ1-5; D may be TRBD1 (6 bases). This CDR3 has 16 amino acids. Looked up from germline, CDR1 is MGHRA and CDR2 is YSYEKL. Trimming left V 1 base short and J 5 bases short, with 15 bases between.

The chain couples TRBV4-1 to TRBJ2-7; TRBD1 aligns across 8 bases. Germline CDR1 and CDR2: MGHRA and YSYEKL. The V gene end was trimmed by 0 bases and the J gene end by 6 bases; junction bases not matched to a gene: 7. This CDR3 has 15 amino acids. Here the CDR3 reads CASSQDRDRGSEQYF. As DNA, the CDR3 is TGCGCCAGCAGCCAAGATCGAGACAGGGGTAGCGAGCAGTACTTC.

The rearrangement links TRBV11-2 to TRBJ1-1, with D perhaps matching TRBD1 (6 bases). The V gene lost 1 base and the J gene lost 1 base, with 16 bases spanning the gap. CDR3 length: 17 residues. CDR1 SGHAT and CDR2 FQNNGV come from the germline V gene. DNA for the CDR3: TGTGCCAGCAGCTTAGGAAGACAGGTCGGGGCGAACACTGAAGCTTTCTTT. It is translated as CASSLGRQVGANTEAFF.

The rearrangement uses TRBV2 and TRBJ1-1; D gene unclear. Trimming left V 8 bases short and J 4 bases short, with 8 bases between. Germline V CDR1 and CDR2: SNHLY, FYNNEI. The CDR3 is made up of 11 amino acids. The CDR3 DNA reads TGTGCCAGCGGCCTGAGCACTGAAGCTTTCTTT. Protein sequence: CASGLSTEAFF.

This clonotype was seen a few times. V and J are TRBV6-1 and TRBJ2-3, with a possible D match to TRBD1 (5 bases). The V gene's germline CDR1 is MNHNS and CDR2 SASEGT. V lost 7 bases, J lost 3 bases, and 14 bases lay in between. There are 14 residues in the CDR3. The CDR3 bases are TGTGCCAGCACTCAGGGCGAGGATACAGATACGCAGTATTTT. Translation: CASTQGEDTDTQYF.

This sequence joins TRBV11-2 and TRBJ2-5; D gene unclear. CDR1 is SGHAT, CDR2 FQNNGV, per germline. The CDR3 totals 11 residues. V lost 8 bases to trimming and J lost 5 bases, with 9 bases between them. The CDR3, as DNA: TGTGCCAGCTACCTTGGGGAGACCCAGTACTTC. Its protein product is CASYLGETQYF. Full variable domain (remainder filled in from reference TRBV11-2 and TRBJ2-5): EAGVAQSPRYKIIEKRQSVAFWCNPISGHATLYWYQQILGQGPKLLIQFQNNGVVDDSQLPKDRFSAERLKGVDSTLKIQPAKLEDSAVYLCASYLGETQYFGPGTRLLVL.

This clonotype was detected a few times. The rearrangement uses TRBV12-3 or TRBV12-4 and TRBJ2-3, with 10 bases that match TRBD2. The CDR3 runs to 17 residues. The trim removed 7 bases at V and 3 bases at J, leaving 13 bases unmatched. For the CDR3, the DNA is TGTGCCAGCACCCACGCCCGGGCTAGCGGGAGAACAGATACGCAGTATTTT. It is translated as CASTHARASGRTDTQYF.

This clonotype was counted only a few times. The genes are TRBV10-3 and TRBJ2-3, with 9 bases identical to TRBD1. This CDR3 has 15 amino acids. V trimming: 4 bases; J trimming: 4 bases; junction bases outside the gene matches: 6. CDR1 and CDR2 (germline): ENHRY, SYGVKD. This CDR3 reads CAISGTGEKPDTQYF. As DNA, the CDR3 is TGTGCCATCAGTGGGACAGGGGAGAAGCCAGATACGCAGTATTTT.